This T cell receptor (beta chain) was profiled in a study of T cell repertoires in cytomegalovirus infection. As for the study in general: Well-studied HLA-B-restricted CMV epitopes were used in the study alongside recently identified HLA-C-restricted ones. Both CMV infection and a matching HLA type were indicated by public TCR beta signatures.

Concerning this clonotype: Its antigen is as yet unknown.

TCRdb redid the calling of the reads with MiXCR, one entry per CDR3 protein. The sample contains hundreds of thousands of distinct CDR3 sequences, around 30% of which appear only once. The sequenced sample was cultured PBMCs, obtained from culture after CMV antigen stimulation. The receptor was derived from a human donor in good health (CMV status not recorded). Some clones in this sample may be carry-over from other donors' samples.

CDR3 loop: CSAHRTRGSRAAFF. The CDR3 DNA is TGCAGTGCTCATCGGACGCGGGGCAGTAGGGCAGCTTTCTTT. The V call is TRBV20-1, the J call TRBJ1-1, with a tentative D call TRBD1 (5 bases). Germline lookup yields CDR1 DFQATT and CDR2 SNEGSKA (reference sequence). V lost 5 bases and J 10 bases, leaving 23 bases between the germline ends. CDR3 length: 14 amino acids.